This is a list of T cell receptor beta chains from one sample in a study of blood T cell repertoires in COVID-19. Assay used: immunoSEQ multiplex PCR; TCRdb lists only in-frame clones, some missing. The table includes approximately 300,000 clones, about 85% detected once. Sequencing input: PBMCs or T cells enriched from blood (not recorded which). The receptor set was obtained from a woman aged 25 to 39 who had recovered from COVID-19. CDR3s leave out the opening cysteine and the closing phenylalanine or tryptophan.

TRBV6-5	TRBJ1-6	ASIREGPHSPLH
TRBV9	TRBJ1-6	ASSVIPTGVFSPLH
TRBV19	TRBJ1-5	ASSIETGIPNQPQH
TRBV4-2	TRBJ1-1	ASSPDSYTEAF
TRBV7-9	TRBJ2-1	ASSLDGFYNEQF
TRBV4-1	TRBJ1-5	ASREEYSASNQPQH
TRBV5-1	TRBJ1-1	ASSLTGSNTEAF
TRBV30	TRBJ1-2	AWSRSGLGYT
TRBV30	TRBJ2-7	AWSVRSGLGEQY
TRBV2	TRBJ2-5	ASSQTGKETQY
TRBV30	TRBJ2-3	AWQGKRLVDTQY
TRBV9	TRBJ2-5	ASSVGGVGETQY
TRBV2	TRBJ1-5	ASSDSGGNQPQH
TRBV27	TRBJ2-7	ASSPGTGAGEQY
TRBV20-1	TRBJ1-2	SASGTARDGYT
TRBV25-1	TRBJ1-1	ASGKTGGAEAF
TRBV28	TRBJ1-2	ASSRGYGYT
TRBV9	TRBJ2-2	ASKPTGGESTGELF
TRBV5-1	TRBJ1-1	ASSPDRGRLSTEAF
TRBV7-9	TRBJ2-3	ASSLDGGLADTQY
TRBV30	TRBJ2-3	AWSLTPSTDTQY
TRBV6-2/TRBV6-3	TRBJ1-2	ASSLWTGNHNGYT
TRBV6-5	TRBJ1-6	ASSRQEFNSPLH
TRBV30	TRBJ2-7	AWSVQALGDEQY
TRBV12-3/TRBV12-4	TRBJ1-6	ASSLTEDSPLH
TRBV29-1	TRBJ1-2	SVDVEANYGYT
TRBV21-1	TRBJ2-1	ASSQSGGSYNEQF
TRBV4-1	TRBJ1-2	ASSQAGGNGYT
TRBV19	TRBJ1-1	ASSTPGEAF
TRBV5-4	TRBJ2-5	ASSLGQGLETQY
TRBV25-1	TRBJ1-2	ASREESYGYT
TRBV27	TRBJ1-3	ASSTSRVGNTIY
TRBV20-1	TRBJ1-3	SASQGGTGNTIY
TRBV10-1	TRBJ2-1	ASSGERSYNEQF
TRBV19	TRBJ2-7	ASSDSYEQY
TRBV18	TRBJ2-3	ASSLVGSGTDSTDTQY
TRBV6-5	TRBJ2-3	ASSRGQRSDTQY
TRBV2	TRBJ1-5	ASTGLGGSGQPQH
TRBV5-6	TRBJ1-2	ASSVGENYGYT
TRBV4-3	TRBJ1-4	ASSQDPPGSNEKLF
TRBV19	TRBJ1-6	ASSPGQGASPLH
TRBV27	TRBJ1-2	ATGTDLYGYT
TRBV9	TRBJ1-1	ASSASVPGVGTEAF
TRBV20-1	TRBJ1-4	SASMGQGGEKLF
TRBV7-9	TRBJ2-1	ASSDAGLAYEQF
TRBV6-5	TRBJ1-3	ASSYHVGSGNTIY
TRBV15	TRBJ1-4	ATSRAGTGNEKLF
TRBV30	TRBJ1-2	AWRAARPDGYT
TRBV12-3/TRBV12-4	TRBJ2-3	ASRRTGIDTQY
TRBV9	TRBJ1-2	ASSATTGTGGPGYT
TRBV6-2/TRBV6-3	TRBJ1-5	ASSYRGGRSNQPQH